The following is a T cell receptor beta chain sequence with its context. The data were taken from a study of OX40 agonist ivuxolimab in advanced cancers. The wider study: Eligibility admitted prior anti-PD-1, anti-PD-L1 or anti-CTLA-4 therapy; about 40% had some.

The repertoire was sequenced with immunoSEQ multiplex PCR; TCRdb's copy has only in-frame clones and lacks some. The sample lists 65,000 to 75,000 clones; about four fifths were seen once. Germline V lookup: CDR1 DFQATT, CDR2 SNEGSKA (reference sequence). Trimming left V 5 bases short and J 6 bases short, with 2 bases between. The CDR3 spans 8 residues. Here the sequenced sample was CD4+ or CD8+ T cells sorted from blood, taken in a trial of the OX40 agonist ivuxolimab. This clonotype originated in an adult with an advanced solid tumor such as melanoma, head and neck, liver or kidney cancer. The genes are TRBV20-1 and TRBJ2-7; no firm D call. CDR3 sequence (DNA): TGCAGTGCTCGCGAGCAGTACTTC. This gives the protein CSAREQYF.